This T cell receptor beta chain was sequenced during a study of blood T cell repertoires in COVID-19 (dated by TCRdb to 2018 to 2020). The study in broad terms: Collaborator samples came from the United States, Italy and Spain and covered acute and convalescent phases of COVID-19. The prospective study material was composed of cDNA or gDNA derived from T cells, B-cell-depleted T cells, or PBMCs. Deeply sampled blood TCRbeta repertoires from subjects exposed to, actively infected with, or recovered from COVID-19 were included in the dataset. A freely available public database, intended as a resource for researchers studying the immune response to SARS-CoV-2, is where the repertoires were released. Samples were obtained from the ongoing ImmuneRACE study (first 160 participants) and from over a thousand subjects provided by 6 global collaborators. Nearly every sample came with metadata listing a de-identified subject ID, COVID-19 status, age in years and sex. Where available, HLA class I and class II types were taken from metadata supplied by the sample provider and were not determined by assay-based typing.

Results and caveats for the whole study, not just this receptor: Clinical and demographic metadata were provided uncurated, with the amount varying by source and participant.

TCRbeta CDR3 regions were amplified from genomic DNA by means of the immunoSEQ Assay, a bias-controlled multiplex PCR. In the source study's methods: Nucleated cell counts per sample were estimated from amplification of reference gene primers within the assay. Sequence reads were collapsed and filtered to measure the absolute abundance of every unique TCRbeta CDR3 rearrangement. For each sample, productive Simpson clonality was calculated as the square root of Simpson's diversity index across productive rearrangements. The source is immuneACCESS, and TCRdb retained only in-frame sequences with V and J called. Part of the clones is not carried over; for the studies checked, unresolved V genes explain less than half of this, and the remainder is unexplained. Clone size and V and J calls were adopted from that table, with D and trimming inferred from the DNA. The sample yields 70,000 to 80,000 clones; around 88% were counted once. The ten largest clones represent more than 10% of the sample.

On this clone itself: Its antigen is unknown. No quality values exist for individual bases; no much larger clone is one base distant.

CDR1 and CDR2, per the germline V gene (reference sequence), are DFQATT and SNEGSKA. Including cysteine and phenylalanine, the CDR3 has 11 amino acids. The read is trimmed to its CDR3 DNA, 33 bases read in frame from base 1. V was cut back by 4 bases and J by 3 bases, leaving a gap of 7 bases between them. The collaborating institutions used their own protocols to collect whole blood in K2EDTA tubes. For TCRbeta analysis, collaborator samples were shipped as frozen whole blood, as isolated PBMCs, or as DNA extracted from either sample type. Specimen: peripheral blood. The origin of this receptor is a human donor in a cohort sampled during active COVID-19. The rearranged chain carries TRBV20-1 and TRBJ2-7; the D gene is perhaps TRBD1, on 5 matching bases. The nucleotide sequence reads TGCAGTGCTATGACAGACTACGAGCAGTACTTC. This encodes CSAMTDYEQYF.